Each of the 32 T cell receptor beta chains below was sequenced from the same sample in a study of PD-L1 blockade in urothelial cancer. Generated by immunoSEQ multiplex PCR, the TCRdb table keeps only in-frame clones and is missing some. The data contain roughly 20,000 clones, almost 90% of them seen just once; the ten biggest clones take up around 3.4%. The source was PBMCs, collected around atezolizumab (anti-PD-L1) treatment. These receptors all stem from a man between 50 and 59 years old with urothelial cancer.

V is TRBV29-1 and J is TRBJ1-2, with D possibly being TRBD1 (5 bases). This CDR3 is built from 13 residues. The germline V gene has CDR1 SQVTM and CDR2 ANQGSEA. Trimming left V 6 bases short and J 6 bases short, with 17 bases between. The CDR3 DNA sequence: TGCAGCGTCCTTCCAATGCAGGGCAATGGCTACACCTTC. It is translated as CSVLPMQGNGYTF.

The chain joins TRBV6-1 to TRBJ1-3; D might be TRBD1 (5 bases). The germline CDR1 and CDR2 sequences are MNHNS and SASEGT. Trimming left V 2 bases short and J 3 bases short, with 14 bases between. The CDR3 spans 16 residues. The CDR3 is CASSESTGLVGNTIYF. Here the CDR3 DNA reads TGTGCCAGCAGTGAATCTACGGGACTGGTTGGAAACACCATATATTTT.

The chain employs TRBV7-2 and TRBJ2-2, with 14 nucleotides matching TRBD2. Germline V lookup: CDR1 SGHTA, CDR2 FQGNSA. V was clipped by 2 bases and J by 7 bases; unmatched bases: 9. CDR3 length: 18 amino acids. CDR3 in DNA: TGTGCCAGCAGCTTACCGACTAGCGGGGGGGCCGTTGGCGGGGAGCTGTTTTTT. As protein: CASSLPTSGGAVGGELFF.

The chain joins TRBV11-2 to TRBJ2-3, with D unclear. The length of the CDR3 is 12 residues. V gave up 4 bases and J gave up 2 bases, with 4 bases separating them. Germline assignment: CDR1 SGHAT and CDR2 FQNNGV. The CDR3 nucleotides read TGTGCCAGCAGCTATAACACAGATACGCAGTATTTT. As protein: CASSYNTDTQYF. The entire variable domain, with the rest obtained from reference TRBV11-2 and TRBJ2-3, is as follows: EAGVAQSPRYKIIEKRQSVAFWCNPISGHATLYWYQQILGQGPKLLIQFQNNGVVDDSQLPKDRFSAERLKGVDSTLKIQPAKLEDSAVYLCASSYNTDTQYFGPGTRLTVL.

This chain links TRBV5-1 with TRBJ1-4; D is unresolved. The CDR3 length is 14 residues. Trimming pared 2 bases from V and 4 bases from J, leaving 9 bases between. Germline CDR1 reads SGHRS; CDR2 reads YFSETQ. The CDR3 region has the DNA TGCGCCAGCAGCTTAAGGCGGGATAATGAAAAACTGTTTTTT. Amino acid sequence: CASSLRRDNEKLFF.

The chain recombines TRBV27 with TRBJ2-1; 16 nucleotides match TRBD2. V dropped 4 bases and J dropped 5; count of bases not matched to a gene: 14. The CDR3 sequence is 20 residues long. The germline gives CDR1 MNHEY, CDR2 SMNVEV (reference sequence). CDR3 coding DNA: TGTGCCAGCAGTTATAGGATTCCGGGACTAGCGGGAGGGTCCAACAATGAGCAGTTCTTC. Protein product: CASSYRIPGLAGGSNNEQFF.

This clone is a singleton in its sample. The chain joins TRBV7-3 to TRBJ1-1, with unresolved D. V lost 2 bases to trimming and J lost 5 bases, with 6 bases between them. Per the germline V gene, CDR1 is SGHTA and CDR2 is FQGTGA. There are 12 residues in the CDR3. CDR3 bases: TGTGCCAGCAGCTTACCGGGAACTGAAGCTTTCTTT. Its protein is CASSLPGTEAFF.

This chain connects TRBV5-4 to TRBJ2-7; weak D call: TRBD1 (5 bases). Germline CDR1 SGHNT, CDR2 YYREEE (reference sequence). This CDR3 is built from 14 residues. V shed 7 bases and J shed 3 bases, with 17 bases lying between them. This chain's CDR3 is CASGSSGFIYEQYF. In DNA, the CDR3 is TGTGCCAGCGGATCTTCAGGGTTTATCTACGAGCAGTACTTC.

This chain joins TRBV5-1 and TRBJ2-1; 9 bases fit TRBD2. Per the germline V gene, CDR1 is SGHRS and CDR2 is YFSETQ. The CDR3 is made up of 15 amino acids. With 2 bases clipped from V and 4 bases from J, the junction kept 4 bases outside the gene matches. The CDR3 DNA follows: TGCGCCAGCAGCTTTAGCGGGAGCTTGTACAATGAGCAGTTCTTC. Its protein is CASSFSGSLYNEQFF.

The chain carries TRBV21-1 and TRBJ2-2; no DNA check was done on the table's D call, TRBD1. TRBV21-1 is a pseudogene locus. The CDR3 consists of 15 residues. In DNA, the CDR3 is TGTGCCAGCAGCCTGGCGGACAGAAGAGCCGGGGAGCTGTTTTTT. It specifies CASSLADRRAGELFF.

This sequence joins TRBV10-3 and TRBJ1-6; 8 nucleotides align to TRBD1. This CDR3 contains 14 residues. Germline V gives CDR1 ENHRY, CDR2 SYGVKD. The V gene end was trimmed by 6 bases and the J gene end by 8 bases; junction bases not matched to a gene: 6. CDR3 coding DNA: TGTGCCATCAGACAGACAGGGGTTGATTCACCCCTCCACTTT. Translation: CAIRQTGVDSPLHF.

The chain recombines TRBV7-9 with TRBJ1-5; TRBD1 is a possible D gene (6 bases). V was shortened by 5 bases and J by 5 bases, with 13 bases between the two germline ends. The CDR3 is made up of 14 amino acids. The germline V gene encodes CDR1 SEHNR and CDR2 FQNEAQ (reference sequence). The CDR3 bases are TGTGCCAGCAGCCTAGACGGGACACATCAGCCCCAGCATTTT. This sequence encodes CASSLDGTHQPQHF.

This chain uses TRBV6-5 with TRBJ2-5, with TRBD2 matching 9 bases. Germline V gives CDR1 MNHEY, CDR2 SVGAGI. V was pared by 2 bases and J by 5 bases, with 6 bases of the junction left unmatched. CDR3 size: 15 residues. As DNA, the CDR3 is TGTGCCAGCAGTTACAGGGGGACTAGCCGCGAGACCCAGTACTTC. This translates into CASSYRGTSRETQYF.

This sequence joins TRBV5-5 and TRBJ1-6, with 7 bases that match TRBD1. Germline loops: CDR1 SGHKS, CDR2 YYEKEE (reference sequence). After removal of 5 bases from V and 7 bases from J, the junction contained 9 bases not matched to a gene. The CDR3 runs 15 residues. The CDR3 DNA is TGTGCCAGCAGGCCAACCGGGACAGCAAATTCACCCCTCCACTTT. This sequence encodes CASRPTGTANSPLHF.

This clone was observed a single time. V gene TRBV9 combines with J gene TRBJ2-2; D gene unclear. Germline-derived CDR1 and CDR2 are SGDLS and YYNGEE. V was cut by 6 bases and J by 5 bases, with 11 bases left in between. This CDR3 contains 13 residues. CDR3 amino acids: CASTSGQTGELFF. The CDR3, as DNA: TGTGCCAGCACCTCTGGGCAGACCGGGGAGCTGTTTTTT.

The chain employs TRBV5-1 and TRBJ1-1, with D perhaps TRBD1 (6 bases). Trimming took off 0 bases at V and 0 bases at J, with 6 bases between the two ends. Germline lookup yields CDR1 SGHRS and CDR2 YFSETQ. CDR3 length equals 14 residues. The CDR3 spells CASSLDRVNTEAFF. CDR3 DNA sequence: TGCGCCAGCAGCTTGGACAGGGTGAACACTGAAGCTTTCTTT.

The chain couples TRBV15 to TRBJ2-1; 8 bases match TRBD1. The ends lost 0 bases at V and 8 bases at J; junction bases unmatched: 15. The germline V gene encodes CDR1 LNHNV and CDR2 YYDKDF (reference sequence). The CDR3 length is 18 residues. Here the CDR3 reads CATSRDSIYRGEVDEQFF. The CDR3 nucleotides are TGTGCCACCAGCAGAGATTCCATTTACAGGGGGGAAGTGGATGAGCAGTTCTTC.

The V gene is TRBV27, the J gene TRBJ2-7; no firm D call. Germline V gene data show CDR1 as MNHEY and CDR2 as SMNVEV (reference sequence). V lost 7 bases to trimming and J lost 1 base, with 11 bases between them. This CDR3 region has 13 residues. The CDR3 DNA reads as TGTGCCAGCATAAACCCCACATCCTACGAGCAGTACTTC. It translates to CASINPTSYEQYF.

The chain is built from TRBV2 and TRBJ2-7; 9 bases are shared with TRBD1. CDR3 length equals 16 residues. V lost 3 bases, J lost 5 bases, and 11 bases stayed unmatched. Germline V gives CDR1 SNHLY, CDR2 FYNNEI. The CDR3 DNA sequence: TGTGCCAGCAGTGAGTACTCGACAGGGGGTCGGAACGAGCAGTACTTC. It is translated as CASSEYSTGGRNEQYF.

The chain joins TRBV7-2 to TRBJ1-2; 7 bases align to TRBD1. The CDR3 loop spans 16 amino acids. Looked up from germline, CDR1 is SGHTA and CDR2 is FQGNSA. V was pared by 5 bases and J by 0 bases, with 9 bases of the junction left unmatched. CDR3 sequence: CASSPQGGRTNYGYTF. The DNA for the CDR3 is TGTGCCAGCAGCCCGCAGGGGGGACGGACTAACTATGGCTACACCTTC.

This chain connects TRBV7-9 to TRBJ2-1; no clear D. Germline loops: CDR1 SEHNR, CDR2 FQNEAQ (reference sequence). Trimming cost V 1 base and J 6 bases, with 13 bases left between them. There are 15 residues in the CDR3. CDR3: CASSLVGTAINEQFF. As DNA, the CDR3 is TGTGCCAGCAGCTTAGTAGGCACAGCTATCAATGAGCAGTTCTTC.

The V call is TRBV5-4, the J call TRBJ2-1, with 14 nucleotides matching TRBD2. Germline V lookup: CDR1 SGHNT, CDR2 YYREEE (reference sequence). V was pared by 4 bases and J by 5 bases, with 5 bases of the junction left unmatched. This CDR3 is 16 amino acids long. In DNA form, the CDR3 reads TGTGCCAGCAGCCGTGGGACTAGCGGGAGACACAATGAGCAGTTCTTC. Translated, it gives CASSRGTSGRHNEQFF.

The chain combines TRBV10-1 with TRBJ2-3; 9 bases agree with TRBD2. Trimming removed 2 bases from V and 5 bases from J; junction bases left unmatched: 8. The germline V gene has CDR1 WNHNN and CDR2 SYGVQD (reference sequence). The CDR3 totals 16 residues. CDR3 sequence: CASSESLAGSIDTQYF. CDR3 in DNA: TGCGCCAGCAGTGAGAGTCTAGCGGGGTCCATAGATACGCAGTATTTT.

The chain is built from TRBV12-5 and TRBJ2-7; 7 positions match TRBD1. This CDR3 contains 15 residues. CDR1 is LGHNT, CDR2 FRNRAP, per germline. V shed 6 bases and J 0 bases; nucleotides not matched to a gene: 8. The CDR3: CASGLRDRSSYEQYF. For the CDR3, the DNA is TGTGCTAGTGGCCTCCGGGACAGAAGCTCCTACGAGCAGTACTTC.

CDR3 bases: TGTGCTAGTGGTTTGAGGGACATAGACATTCAGTACTTC. It specifies CASGLRDIDIQYF. This chain connects TRBV12-5 to TRBJ2-4; weak D call: TRBD1 (6 bases). V lost 2 bases and J lost 8, with 10 bases in between. The CDR3 has 13 amino acids. Germline-derived CDR1 and CDR2 are LGHNT and FRNRAP.

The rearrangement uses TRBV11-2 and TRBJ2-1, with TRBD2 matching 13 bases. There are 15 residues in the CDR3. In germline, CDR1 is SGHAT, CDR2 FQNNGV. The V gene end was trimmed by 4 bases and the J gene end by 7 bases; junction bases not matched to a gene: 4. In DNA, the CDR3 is TGTGCCAGCAGCTCGACTAGCGGGGGGATTAATGAGCAGTTCTTC. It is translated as CASSSTSGGINEQFF.

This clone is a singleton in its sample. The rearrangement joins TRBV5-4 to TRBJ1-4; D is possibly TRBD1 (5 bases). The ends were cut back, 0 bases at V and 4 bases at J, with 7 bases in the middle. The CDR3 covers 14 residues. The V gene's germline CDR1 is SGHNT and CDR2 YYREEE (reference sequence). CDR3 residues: CASSLGDFNEKLFF. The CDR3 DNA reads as TGTGCCAGCAGCTTGGGGGACTTTAATGAAAAACTGTTTTTT. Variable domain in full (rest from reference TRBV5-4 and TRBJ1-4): ETGVTQSPTHLIKTRGQQVTLRCSSQSGHNTVSWYQQALGQGPQFIFQYYREEENGRGNFPPRFSGLQFPNYSSELNVNALELDDSALYLCASSLGDFNEKLFFGSGTQLSVL.

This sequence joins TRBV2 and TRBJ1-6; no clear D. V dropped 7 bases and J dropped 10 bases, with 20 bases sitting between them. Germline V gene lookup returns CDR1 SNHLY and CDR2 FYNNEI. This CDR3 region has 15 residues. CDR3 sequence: CASKEGGGVSSPLHF. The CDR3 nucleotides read TGTGCCAGCAAGGAGGGAGGCGGGGTAAGCTCACCCCTCCACTTT.

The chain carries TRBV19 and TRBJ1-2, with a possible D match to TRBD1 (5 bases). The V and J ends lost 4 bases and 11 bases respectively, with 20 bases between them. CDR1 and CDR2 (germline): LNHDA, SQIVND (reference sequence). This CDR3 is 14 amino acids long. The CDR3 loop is CASSRQYPSLEYTF. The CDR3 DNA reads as TGTGCCAGTAGTAGACAGTACCCCTCCCTTGAGTACACCTTC.

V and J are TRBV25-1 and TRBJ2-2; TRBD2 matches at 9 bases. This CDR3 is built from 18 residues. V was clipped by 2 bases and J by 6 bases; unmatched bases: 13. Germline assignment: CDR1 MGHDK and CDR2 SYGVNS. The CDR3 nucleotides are TGTGCCAGCAGTGAAATTCTTCCAGCGGGAGGTAATGCCGGGGAGCTGTTTTTT. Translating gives CASSEILPAGGNAGELFF. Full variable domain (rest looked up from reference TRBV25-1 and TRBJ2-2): EADIYQTPRYLVIGTGKKITLECSQTMGHDKMYWYQQDPGMELHLIHYSYGVNSTEKGDLSSESTVSRIRTEHFPLTLESARPSHTSQYLCASSEILPAGGNAGELFFGEGSRLTVL.

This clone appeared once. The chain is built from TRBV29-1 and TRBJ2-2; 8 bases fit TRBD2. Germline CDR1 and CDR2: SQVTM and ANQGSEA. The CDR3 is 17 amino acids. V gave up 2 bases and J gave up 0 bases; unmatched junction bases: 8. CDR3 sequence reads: CSVEKVSGRSNTGELFF. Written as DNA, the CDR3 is TGCAGCGTTGAAAAAGTCAGCGGGAGATCGAACACCGGGGAGCTGTTTTTT.

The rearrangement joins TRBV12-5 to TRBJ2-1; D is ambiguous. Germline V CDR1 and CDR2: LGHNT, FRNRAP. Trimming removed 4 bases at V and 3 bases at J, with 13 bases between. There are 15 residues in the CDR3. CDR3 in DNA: TGTGCTAGTGGTTCCAGGCCCGGCGACTACAATGAGCAGTTCTTC. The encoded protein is CASGSRPGDYNEQFF.